The T cell receptor beta chain described here comes from a study of CD8 T cells in Susac syndrome. Negative isolation was used for CD8+ and CD4+ T cells, and FACS enrichment was applied to TEMRA cells. Germline V gene lookup returns CDR1 MNHEY and CDR2 SVGAGI. With 2 bases clipped from V and 1 base from J, the junction kept 6 bases outside the gene matches. CDR3 length equals 17 residues. cDNA came from approximately 0.5 to 1 ug RNA primed by random hexamers. From the immunoSEQ multiplex PCR reads, TCRdb called clonotypes with MiXCR, one entry per CDR3 protein. Among a few hundred thousand distinct CDR3 sequences, 92% were seen once, and the ten largest hold roughly 0.13%.

The chain is built from TRBV6-5 and TRBJ2-1, with TRBD2 matching 9 bases. The sequence derives from a human donor with multiple sclerosis. Sequencing was done on a sample of CD8+ T cells from PBMCs. CDR3 nucleotides: TGTGCCAGCAGTTACGTTGCGGGGGGGCTGTCCTACAATGAGCAGTTCTTC. Amino acid sequence: CASSYVAGGLSYNEQFF.